Included here is one T cell receptor beta chain sequence, with context. These data belong to a study of T cell changes during pregnancy in multiple sclerosis. This CDR3 is built from 13 residues. V lost 8 bases and J lost 5, with 15 bases in between. The V gene's germline CDR1 is SNHLY and CDR2 FYNNEI. Assay used: immunoSEQ multiplex PCR; TCRdb lists only in-frame clones, some missing. Of some 22,000 clones in the sample, over 75% were seen once. This sequence was found in a female donor with multiple sclerosis, enrolled in a pregnancy study. The sample consisted of CD8+ T cells from peripheral blood mononuclear cells, taken after pregnancy. This chain connects TRBV2 to TRBJ2-5; unclear D gene. CDR3 amino acids: CASFLPARETQYF. DNA of the CDR3: TGTGCCAGCTTTCTCCCGGCGAGGGAGACCCAGTACTTC. The entire variable domain, with the rest obtained from reference TRBV2 and TRBJ2-5, is as follows: EPEVTQTPSHQVTQMGQEVILRCVPISNHLYFYWYRQILGQKVEFLVSFYNNEISEKSEIFDDQFSVERPDGSNFTLKIRSTKLEDSAMYFCASFLPARETQYFGPGTRLLVL.